This entry lists 29 T cell receptor beta chains sequenced from one sample in a study of a mutant IDH1 vaccine in newly diagnosed glioma. Time point of the sample: week 35, safety follow-up. All doses held 300 ug of mutant IDH1 20-mer peptide, with topical imiquimod. The assay was immunoSEQ multiplex PCR, and TCRdb's table has in-frame clones only and misses some. In the table there are tens of thousands of clones, about 74% of which are singletons. The antigens for these receptors are not known. The sample consisted of PBMCs, taken from a glioma patient whose treatment included an IDH1 peptide vaccine. The receptor set was obtained from a man in his forties or fifties with glioma.

V and J are TRBV13 and TRBJ2-5; 8 bases fit TRBD1. Germline-derived CDR1 and CDR2 are PRHDT and FYEKMQ (reference sequence). With V trimmed by 2 bases and J by 4 bases, 3 bases remained unmatched. The CDR3 has 14 residues. The CDR3 region has the DNA TGTGCCAGCAGCTTACGGACAGGGAGAGAGACCCAGTACTTC. It is translated as CASSLRTGRETQYF.

This chain uses TRBV27 with TRBJ1-2; perhaps TRBD1 as D (6 bases). CDR1 is MNHEY and CDR2 is SMNVEV in the germline V gene (reference sequence). Deletions cut 10 bases from V and 1 base from J, with 10 bases between. The CDR3 totals 12 residues. The CDR3 reads CAIKTGNYGYTF. DNA for the CDR3: TGTGCCATTAAGACAGGTAACTATGGCTACACCTTC.

The chain links TRBV20-1 to TRBJ2-5; D is unresolved. The end of the DNA aligns better with TRBJ2-7, so the J call may be wrong. The CDR3 totals 11 residues. Germline CDR1 DFQATT, CDR2 SNEGSKA (reference sequence). This chain's CDR3 is CSAALNFEQYF. The CDR3 region has the DNA TGCAGTGCCGCTCTAAATTTCGAGCAGTACTTC.

The chain has TRBV7-9 and TRBJ1-4; D unclear. The CDR3 consists of 13 residues. Trimming pared 5 bases from V and 14 bases from J, leaving 18 bases between. Germline V gene data show CDR1 as SEHNR and CDR2 as FQNEAQ (reference sequence). The CDR3 bases are TGTGCCAGCAGCCAAGACCCGCAGGCGAACCTGTTTTTT. Its protein product is CASSQDPQANLFF.

The V and J genes are TRBV27 and TRBJ1-1; possibly TRBD1 for D (5 bases). This CDR3 spans 13 amino acids. Germline-derived CDR1 and CDR2 are MNHEY and SMNVEV (reference sequence). V lost 6 bases and J 3 bases, leaving 11 bases between the germline ends. The CDR3 reads CASSYRRDTEAFF. In DNA form, the CDR3 reads TGTGCCAGCAGCTACAGGAGGGACACTGAAGCTTTCTTT.

This chain uses TRBV4-1 with TRBJ2-1; TRBD2 matches at 13 bases. The V gene's germline CDR1 is MGHRA and CDR2 YSYEKL. This CDR3 region has 14 residues. Trimming took 5 bases from V and 10 from J; bases not matched to a gene: 5. This CDR3 reads CASSTSGGVGEQFF. In DNA, the CDR3 is TGCGCCAGCAGCACTAGCGGGGGGGTCGGCGAGCAGTTCTTC.

The genes are TRBV30 and TRBJ1-2; D is unresolved. The CDR3 sequence is 14 residues long. CDR1 is GTSNPN, CDR2 SVGIG, per germline (reference sequence). Trimming removed 2 bases at V and 0 bases at J, with 10 bases between. The CDR3 coding sequence is TGTGCCTGGAGTTTCAGAGTTTCTAACTATGGCTACACCTTC. Translating gives CAWSFRVSNYGYTF.

The chain combines TRBV7-9 with TRBJ1-1, with 7 bases aligning to TRBD1. V shed 1 base, J shed 6 bases, and the junction held 5 bases outside the gene matches. Germline V gene lookup returns CDR1 SEHNR and CDR2 FQNEAQ (reference sequence). The CDR3 extends over 14 amino acids. The CDR3 sequence: CASSLGGGGAEAFF. The CDR3 coding sequence is TGTGCCAGCAGCTTAGGAGGGGGCGGGGCTGAAGCTTTCTTT.

V and J are TRBV5-8 and TRBJ2-3; 7 bases line up with TRBD1. J lost 6 bases, V lost 1 base, and 5 bases had no gene match. The germline gives CDR1 SGHTS, CDR2 YDEGEE. This CDR3 contains 14 residues. The CDR3 loop reads CASSLLQGVDTQYF. Here the CDR3 DNA reads TGTGCCAGCAGCTTGCTCCAGGGGGTGGATACGCAGTATTTT.

The chain combines TRBV27 with TRBJ1-2, with a weak D call TRBD1 (5 bases). CDR3 length: 14 residues. The germline V gene has CDR1 MNHEY and CDR2 SMNVEV (reference sequence). The ends were cut back, 4 bases at V and 8 bases at J, with 17 bases in the middle. The CDR3 nucleotides are TGTGCCAGCAGTTCGTGGACAAGCCCCGGCGGCTACACCTTC. Its protein product is CASSSWTSPGGYTF.

The V and J genes are TRBV7-9 and TRBJ1-2, with TRBD1 as a possible D gene (5 bases). Germline V gene sequence: CDR1 SEHNR, CDR2 FQNEAQ (reference sequence). Trimming cost V 5 bases and J 1 base, with 14 bases left between them. There are 15 residues in the CDR3. CDR3 protein: CASSAPGQGNYGYTF. CDR3 in DNA: TGTGCCAGCAGCGCCCCCGGTCAGGGTAACTATGGCTACACCTTC.

V usage is TRBV6-5 and J usage is TRBJ1-1; D is uncertain. Trimming took off 9 bases at V and 5 bases at J, with 19 bases between the two ends. CDR1 is MNHEY and CDR2 is SVGAGI in the germline V gene. The CDR3 totals 14 residues. CDR3 in amino acids: CASKGMVLWTEAFF. In DNA, the CDR3 is TGTGCCAGTAAAGGAATGGTTCTTTGGACTGAAGCTTTCTTT.

The CDR3 DNA follows: TGTGCCAGCAGCGGACAGGCCAGCTTCGGGACCCAGTACTTC. Translation gives CASSGQASFGTQYF. The gene calls are TRBV6-1 and TRBJ2-5, with 7 bases that match TRBD1. Germline trimming cut 6 bases from V and 7 bases from J; bases unmatched to any gene: 11. This CDR3 spans 14 amino acids. Germline-derived CDR1 and CDR2 are MNHNS and SASEGT.

The gene calls are TRBV29-1 and TRBJ2-1, with D possibly TRBD1 on 5 matching bases. The CDR3 has 15 amino acids. Germline lookup yields CDR1 SQVTM and CDR2 ANQGSEA. Trimming stripped 3 bases from V and 2 bases from J, with 14 bases between. CDR3 sequence reads: CSVELLGRAYNEQFF. The CDR3 DNA follows: TGCAGCGTTGAGTTATTGGGCAGGGCCTACAATGAGCAGTTCTTC.

This sequence joins TRBV6-1 and TRBJ1-1, with D possibly being TRBD1 (6 bases). The CDR3 contains 13 residues. The germline CDR1 and CDR2 sequences are MNHNS and SASEGT. Trimming took off 2 bases at V and 3 bases at J, with 7 bases between the two ends. CDR3 DNA: TGTGCCAGCAGTGAAAGGGGGGACACTGAAGCTTTCTTT. It translates to CASSERGDTEAFF.

The chain is built from TRBV19 and TRBJ2-7; TRBD1 is a possible D gene (5 bases). The CDR3 runs 15 residues. Germline CDR1 LNHDA, CDR2 SQIVND (reference sequence). V was pared by 6 bases and J by 3 bases, with 18 bases between. CDR3 in amino acids: CASRRMGRDYYEQYF. CDR3 nucleotide sequence: TGTGCCAGTAGGAGGATGGGCAGGGATTACTACGAGCAGTACTTC.

The chain is built from TRBV9 and TRBJ1-3; 7 bases fit TRBD1. The CDR3 has 16 amino acids. J lost 0 bases, V lost 3 bases, and 6 bases had no gene match. Germline CDR1 reads SGDLS; CDR2 reads YYNGEE. In nucleotides, the CDR3 is TGTGCCAGCAGCGAATGGACAGGAGCCTCTGGAAACACCATATATTTT. Translation: CASSEWTGASGNTIYF.

This clone was counted between two and nine times. The chain employs TRBV4-1 and TRBJ2-7; possible D gene TRBD2, 5 bases. Germline V gene lookup returns CDR1 MGHRA and CDR2 YSYEKL. V was trimmed by 0 bases and J by 2 bases, leaving 11 bases between them. The CDR3 runs 15 residues. In DNA form, the CDR3 reads TGCGCCAGCAGCCAAGAATCCTGGACTGCCTACGAGCAGTACTTC. Amino acids: CASSQESWTAYEQYF.

The chain is built from TRBV15 and TRBJ1-3, with D tentatively TRBD1 (6 bases). The germline V and J ends were trimmed by 5 bases and 2 bases, with 10 bases remaining between them. This CDR3 is built from 14 residues. CDR1 LNHNV and CDR2 YYDKDF come from the germline V gene (reference sequence). The CDR3 bases are TGTGCCACCAGCGGAGGGGGGACTGGAAACACCATATATTTT. Protein product: CATSGGGTGNTIYF.

V usage is TRBV5-1 and J usage is TRBJ2-5, with TRBD2 matching 12 bases. With V trimmed by 4 bases and J by 5 bases, 3 bases remained unmatched. The germline CDR1 and CDR2 sequences are SGHRS and YFSETQ. The CDR3 is 14 residues long. The DNA of the CDR3 is TGCGCCAGCAGCCAAGGGACTAGCGGGGAGACCCAGTACTTC. Its translation is CASSQGTSGETQYF.

The chain employs TRBV27 and TRBJ2-3, with D hard to call. Trimming cost V 3 bases and J 1 base, with 5 bases left between them. This CDR3 is built from 13 residues. CDR1 is MNHEY, CDR2 SMNVEV, per germline (reference sequence). In DNA, the CDR3 is TGTGCCAGCAGTTTTTTAGGCACAGATACGCAGTATTTT. Protein product: CASSFLGTDTQYF.

The chain recombines TRBV6-5 with TRBJ1-5; possible D gene TRBD1, 6 bases. In germline, CDR1 is MNHEY, CDR2 SVGAGI. The V end was cut by 8 bases, the J end by 5 bases, with 13 bases between. CDR3 length: 13 residues. The CDR3 protein is CASSRGLDQPQHF. In nucleotides, the CDR3 is TGTGCCAGCTCAAGGGGGTTGGATCAGCCCCAGCATTTT.

The CDR3, as DNA: TGCAGTGCTAAGGGGGAAGAGACCCAGTACTTC. Amino acids: CSAKGEETQYF. This chain joins TRBV20-1 and TRBJ2-5, with D possibly TRBD1 on 6 matching bases. Germline CDR1 reads DFQATT; CDR2 reads SNEGSKA (reference sequence). V lost 4 bases and J 3 bases, leaving 6 bases between the germline ends. The CDR3 spans 11 residues.

This clone was seen ten or more times. The gene calls are TRBV5-4 and TRBJ2-1; tentative D call: TRBD2 (6 bases). V was trimmed by 2 bases and J by 6 bases, leaving 9 bases between them. Germline V gene sequence: CDR1 SGHNT, CDR2 YYREEE (reference sequence). CDR3 length equals 13 residues. The CDR3 DNA is TGTGCCAGCAGCTTCCTGGGGGGCAATGAGCAGTTCTTC. Its translation: CASSFLGGNEQFF.

The chain couples TRBV18 to TRBJ2-7, with D perhaps matching TRBD1 (7 bases). The V and J ends lost 6 bases and 5 bases respectively, with 14 bases between them. The V gene's germline CDR1 is KGHSH and CDR2 LQKENI. The CDR3 sequence is 13 residues long. The CDR3 here is CASSVDREDEQYF. The CDR3 DNA reads TGTGCCAGCTCGGTCGACAGGGAGGACGAGCAGTACTTC.

This sequence joins TRBV4-2 and TRBJ1-1, with 8 positions matching TRBD1. With 5 bases clipped from V and 6 bases from J, the junction kept 8 bases outside the gene matches. The CDR3 totals 14 residues. Germline-derived CDR1 and CDR2 are LGHNA and YNFKEQ. Here the CDR3 reads CASSLPGGRAEAFF. The CDR3 DNA follows: TGTGCCAGCAGCTTGCCAGGGGGCAGGGCTGAAGCTTTCTTT.

This clone was observed a handful of times. The chain recombines TRBV20-1 with TRBJ1-2; no firm D call. V lost 6 bases to trimming and J lost 10 bases, with 15 bases between them. Germline V gene data show CDR1 as DFQATT and CDR2 as SNEGSKA (reference sequence). The CDR3 totals 11 residues. The CDR3 loop is CSAKRRSDYTF. For the CDR3, the DNA is TGCAGTGCCAAAAGGCGGAGTGACTACACCTTC.

The CDR3 here is CASSQDAGAEQFF. DNA for the CDR3: TGCGCCAGCAGCCAAGACGCAGGGGCTGAGCAGTTCTTC. The chain links TRBV4-3 to TRBJ2-1; D may be TRBD1 (6 bases). The V gene's germline CDR1 is LGHNA and CDR2 YSLEER. V lost 0 bases and J lost 9, with 9 bases in between. The CDR3 sequence is 13 residues long.

CDR3 sequence: CASSGQGRGTQYF. The CDR3 nucleotides read TGTGCCAGCAGCGGACAGGGGAGAGGGACCCAGTACTTC. The chain combines TRBV7-9 with TRBJ2-5; 9 bases are a match to TRBD1. This CDR3 contains 13 residues. V gave up 5 bases and J gave up 7 bases; unmatched junction bases: 5. Germline V gene lookup returns CDR1 SEHNR and CDR2 FQNEAQ (reference sequence).